This TCR beta chain was retrieved from a study of cytomegalovirus exposure and HLA in healthy donors. Amplification used 60 Vbeta primers and 13 Jbeta primers. Sequencing used immunoSEQ multiplex PCR; TCRdb keeps in-frame clones, though not all of them. The sample consists of around 150,000 clones, more than 70% of them appearing once. In regard to this clone: Its antigen is not identified.

CDR1 SNHLY and CDR2 FYNNEI come from the germline V gene. V trimming: 4 bases; J trimming: 7 bases; junction bases outside the gene matches: 12. The CDR3 is 16 amino acids. Study-wide findings and caveats: Later analysis demonstrated an association between a missense DCLRE1C variant and TCR beta V- and J-gene trimming.

The receptor's source is a woman aged 35 to 49 in good health and CMV-seronegative. Sample: PBMCs. V and J are TRBV2 and TRBJ1-4; 7 positions agree with TRBD1. Here the CDR3 reads CASSGDRAHNPEKLFF. The CDR3 region has the DNA TGTGCCAGCAGTGGTGACAGGGCCCATAACCCTGAAAAACTGTTTTTT.